These T cell receptor beta chains were read from a single sample in a study of shared clonotypes between healthy human individuals. The assay was immunoSEQ multiplex PCR, and TCRdb's table has in-frame clones only and misses some. The data contain about 820,000 clones, about 91% of them seen just once; the ten biggest clones take up approximately 25%. Input material: naive CD8+ T cells sorted from blood. The origin of the receptors is a man aged 25-45 years in good health. CDR3s include the opening cysteine and the closing phenylalanine or tryptophan. The order of the fields is clone size, V gene, J gene, D gene, CDR3 DNA, CDR3 protein. A D gene is named only where the DNA matches it firmly. Size values are once, few and many counts, or a class for expanded clones, and some rows have none.

-	TRBV5-6	TRBJ1-4	-	TGTGCCAGCAGCTTGGATGGGGTAGGAACGCATGAAAAACTGTTTTTT	CASSLDGVGTHEKLFF
-	TRBV15	TRBJ2-2	-	TGTGCCACCACCCGATCTTACACCGGGGAGCTGTTTTTT	CATTRSYTGELFF
-	TRBV7-6	TRBJ2-5	TRBD2	TGTGCCAGCAGCTTCTGGACTAGCGGGAGAGGGGAGACCCAGTACTTC	CASSFWTSGRGETQYF
-	TRBV5-6	TRBJ2-1	-	TGTGCCAGCAGCTTGGTTATTTTAAATGAGCAGTTCTTC	CASSLVILNEQFF
-	TRBV28	TRBJ2-4	-	TGTGCCAGCAGATCCGACCGGACACAGATATCGGGGACCAAAAACATTCAGTACTTC	CASRSDRTQISGTKNIQYF
-	TRBV27	TRBJ2-7	TRBD2	TGTGCCAGCAGGGATAGCGGGATTCCCTACGAGCAGTACTTC	CASRDSGIPYEQYF
-	TRBV19	TRBJ2-5	TRBD2	TGTGCCAGTAGTCCTGGGACTATCCAGACCCAGTACTTC	CASSPGTIQTQYF
-	TRBV15	TRBJ1-3	-	TGTGCCACCAGCAGAGGCCCCCAAGAGGTATCTGGAAACACCATATATTTT	CATSRGPQEVSGNTIYF
-	TRBV9	TRBJ2-3	-	TGTGCCAGCAGCCCTAGAGCGGTTAGCACAGATACGCAGTATTTT	CASSPRAVSTDTQYF
-	TRBV7-2	TRBJ1-1	-	TGTGCCAGCAGCAGAGGGGACTTGAACACTGAAGCTTTCTTT	CASSRGDLNTEAFF
once	TRBV11-2	TRBJ2-4	-	TGTGCCAGCAGCTTCCGGGCGGACATTCAGTACTTC	CASSFRADIQYF
few	TRBV29-1	TRBJ2-2	-	TGCAGCGTTGATCGGACCGGGGAGCTGTTTTTT	CSVDRTGELFF
-	TRBV27	TRBJ2-1	-	TGTGCCAGCAGTCCAGTTGGGCTATACAATGAGCAGTTCTTC	CASSPVGLYNEQFF
-	TRBV6-5	TRBJ1-3	-	TGTGCCAGCAGTAAGACAGGTGAATCTGGAAACACCATATATTTT	CASSKTGESGNTIYF
-	TRBV6-5	TRBJ2-2	-	TGTGCCAGCAGTTATTCGGAGTCCGGGGAGCTGTTTTTT	CASSYSESGELFF
-	TRBV9	TRBJ1-1	TRBD1	TGTGCCAGCAGCGTAAAAGCCCTCAGGGGGACCGACACTGAAGCTTTCTTT	CASSVKALRGTDTEAFF
-	TRBV28	TRBJ2-1	TRBD2	TGTGCCAGCACCACATCATCAGCGGGAGCCAGTGGCAATGAGCAGTTCTTC	CASTTSSAGASGNEQFF
-	TRBV13	TRBJ2-7	TRBD1	TGTGCCAGCAGCTTAGTTTTCCGGGACAGGGTCTACGAGCAGTACTTC	CASSLVFRDRVYEQYF
-	TRBV27	TRBJ1-1	-	TGTGCCAGCAGTGGAATAGGGCCTAAAGCTTTCTTT	CASSGIGPKAFF
once	TRBV13	TRBJ2-2	-	TGTGCCAGCAGCTTAATGGGCGGGGAGCTGTTTTTT	CASSLMGGELFF